Below are 31 T cell receptor beta chains sequenced from a single sample in a study of blood T cell repertoires in COVID-19. Only in-frame clones appear in the TCRdb table, and some are missing; sequencing was by immunoSEQ multiplex PCR. The profile shows around 100,000 clones, 70% to 80% of them singletons. Sequencing used peripheral blood. Receptors were obtained from a man in his sixties or seventies with active or convalescent COVID-19.

V usage is TRBV3-1 (or the pseudogene TRBV3-2) and J usage is TRBJ2-3, with 10 bases matching TRBD1. The germline gives CDR1 LGHDT, CDR2 YNNKEL (reference sequence). Trimming at V came to 4 bases and at J to 5 bases, leaving 12 bases not matched to a gene. The CDR3 covers 17 residues. CDR3 bases: TGTGCCAGCAGCCCGCACCCGGGACAGGGGCGAGTAGATACGCAGTATTTT. Protein: CASSPHPGQGRVDTQYF.

This chain connects TRBV18 to TRBJ2-7, with 11 bases matching TRBD1. This CDR3 has 14 amino acids. V trimming: 3 bases; J trimming: 5 bases; junction bases outside the gene matches: 3. Germline loops: CDR1 KGHSH, CDR2 LQKENI. As DNA, the CDR3 is TGTGCCAGCTCACCGGACAGGGGGCACCACGAGCAGTACTTC. Protein sequence: CASSPDRGHHEQYF.

The chain has TRBV2 and TRBJ2-3, with 9 positions matching TRBD2. Germline V gives CDR1 SNHLY, CDR2 FYNNEI. This CDR3 has 15 amino acids. After removal of 5 bases from V and 3 bases from J, the junction contained 6 bases not matched to a gene. In DNA form, the CDR3 reads TGTGCCAGCAGTTTTCAGCGGGAGGTGACAGATACGCAGTATTTT. Translated: CASSFQREVTDTQYF.

The chain couples TRBV25-1 to TRBJ2-7, with 7 positions matching TRBD1. V shed 3 bases and J 4 bases; nucleotides not matched to a gene: 6. In germline, CDR1 is MGHDK, CDR2 SYGVNS. This CDR3 region has 14 residues. The CDR3 bases are TGTGCCAGCAGTGAGACAGGGAAAAGGTACGAGCAGTACTTC. Its translation is CASSETGKRYEQYF.

This CDR3 is CASTRQGAREAFF. The CDR3 coding sequence is TGTGCCAGCACCAGACAGGGGGCGCGGGAAGCTTTCTTT. The chain employs TRBV6-5 and TRBJ1-1; TRBD1 matches 10 bases. The V gene end was trimmed by 7 bases and the J gene end by 8 bases; junction bases not matched to a gene: 7. Germline CDR1 MNHEY, CDR2 SVGAGI. CDR3 length: 13 amino acids.

This chain connects TRBV27 to TRBJ1-5; 7 nucleotides line up with TRBD1. Germline values: CDR1 MNHEY, CDR2 SMNVEV (reference sequence). This CDR3 spans 13 amino acids. With V trimmed by 5 bases and J by 5 bases, 3 bases remained unmatched. CDR3 protein: CASSVDRDQPQHF. In DNA form, the CDR3 reads TGTGCCAGCAGTGTCGACAGGGATCAGCCCCAGCATTTT.

This clone appeared once. This chain uses TRBV2 with TRBJ2-4; D is ambiguous. V was trimmed by 8 bases and J by 5 bases, leaving 13 bases between them. CDR3 length: 13 residues. Germline values: CDR1 SNHLY, CDR2 FYNNEI. The chain's CDR3 is CASALALQNIQYF. The CDR3 nucleotides read TGTGCCAGCGCCCTGGCTCTCCAAAACATTCAGTACTTC.

The J gene is TRBJ2-1, the V gene TRBV11-2, with D perhaps matching TRBD2 (5 bases). Trimming shortened V by 8 bases and J by 3 bases, and 17 bases separated the two germline ends. Germline V gene lookup returns CDR1 SGHAT and CDR2 FQNNGV. This CDR3 region has 15 residues. The CDR3 reads CASARLGSGYNEQFF. CDR3 nucleotide sequence: TGTGCCAGCGCTCGGCTGGGGAGCGGCTACAATGAGCAGTTCTTC.

This clone occurred once. This rearrangement joins TRBV6-5 to TRBJ1-2; D is possibly TRBD1 (5 bases). Trimming shortened V by 6 bases and J by 4 bases, and 9 bases separated the two germline ends. This CDR3 has 12 residues. CDR1 is MNHEY and CDR2 is SVGAGI in the germline V gene. For the CDR3, the DNA is TGTGCCAGCAGCTCCGACAGCTATGGCTACACCTTC. Translation gives CASSSDSYGYTF.

The CDR3 spells CASSGDIYGYTF. DNA of the CDR3: TGCGCCAGCAGCGGGGACATCTATGGCTACACCTTC. The rearrangement links TRBV5-1 to TRBJ1-2; D is possibly TRBD1 (6 bases). The CDR3 spans 12 residues. Trimming cost V 4 bases and J 4 bases, with 8 bases left between them. In germline, CDR1 is SGHRS, CDR2 YFSETQ. Together with reference TRBV5-1 and TRBJ1-2, the CDR3 gives the full variable domain: KAGVTQTPRYLIKTRGQQVTLSCSPISGHRSVSWYQQTPGQGLQFLFEYFSETQRNKGNFPGRFSGRQFSNSRSEMNVSTLELGDSALYLCASSGDIYGYTFGSGTRLTVV.

The chain is built from TRBV19 and TRBJ2-3, with 7 positions matching TRBD1. J lost 2 bases, V lost 4 bases, and 6 bases had no gene match. The CDR3 length is 15 residues. Germline CDR1 is LNHDA and CDR2 is SQIVND (reference sequence). In nucleotides, the CDR3 is TGTGCCAGTAGTACCTCGGGACAGTACACAGATACGCAGTATTTT. Translation: CASSTSGQYTDTQYF.

The chain employs TRBV5-1 and TRBJ1-2, with 9 positions matching TRBD1. From germline, CDR1 is SGHRS and CDR2 YFSETQ. This CDR3 is 13 amino acids long. Unmatched junction bases numbered 7, after V lost 7 bases and J lost 6 bases. The DNA for the CDR3 is TGCGCCAGCGGCCTCGGGACAGGGAATGGCTACACCTTC. As protein: CASGLGTGNGYTF.

This clone occurred a few times. The chain links TRBV7-9 to TRBJ2-5; 9 nucleotides line up with TRBD1. The V and J ends lost 1 base and 2 bases, in that order; junction bases with no gene match: 8. In germline, CDR1 is SEHNR, CDR2 FQNEAQ (reference sequence). This CDR3 has 17 amino acids. The CDR3 nucleotides read TGTGCCAGCAGCTTAGGCTCCGGGACAGGGCGGCAAGAGACCCAGTACTTC. The encoded protein is CASSLGSGTGRQETQYF.

The genes are TRBV5-6 and TRBJ1-6; no clear D. Germline loops: CDR1 SGHDT, CDR2 YYEEEE. The CDR3 covers 14 residues. The V end was cut by 4 bases, the J end by 0 bases, with 5 bases between. In DNA, the CDR3 is TGTGCCAGCAGCGCGTTCTCCTATAATTCACCCCTCCACTTT. Translated: CASSAFSYNSPLHF.

The chain's CDR3 is CASSIGGANQPQHF. The CDR3 DNA reads as TGTGCCAGTAGTATCGGCGGTGCTAATCAGCCCCAGCATTTT. The gene calls are TRBV19 and TRBJ1-5; D is uncertain. V shed 3 bases and J shed 4 bases, with 10 bases lying between them. The CDR3 runs to 14 residues. CDR1 is LNHDA and CDR2 is SQIVND in the germline V gene (reference sequence).

The chain is built from TRBV10-3 and TRBJ2-7, with 9 bases matching TRBD1. Germline-derived CDR1 and CDR2 are ENHRY and SYGVKD. This CDR3 has 16 residues. Losses at the gene ends were 4 bases for V and 0 bases for J; bases not matched to a gene: 7. The CDR3 nucleotides read TGTGCCATCAGTGCCCCTGGACAGGGGCGCTCCTACGAGCAGTACTTC. It is translated as CAISAPGQGRSYEQYF.

The V gene is TRBV30, the J gene TRBJ1-1; 10 bases line up with TRBD1. The CDR3 extends over 13 amino acids. The germline CDR1 and CDR2 sequences are GTSNPN and SVGIG (reference sequence). V gave up 3 bases and J gave up 6 bases; unmatched junction bases: 4. The CDR3 loop is CAWRGQGFAEAFF. The CDR3 coding sequence is TGTGCCTGGAGGGGACAGGGGTTCGCTGAAGCTTTCTTT. The full variable domain, its missing parts supplied by reference TRBV30 and TRBJ1-1, is SQTIHQWPATLVQPVGSPLSLECTVEGTSNPNLYWYRQAAGRGLQLLFYSVGIGQISSEVPQNLSASRPQDRQFILSSKKLLLSDSGFYLCAWRGQGFAEAFFGQGTRLTVV.

The chain is built from TRBV2 and TRBJ2-2, with D possibly TRBD1 on 6 matching bases. The CDR3 runs to 13 residues. The germline V and J ends were trimmed by 4 bases and 4 bases, with 7 bases remaining between them. Germline V gene data show CDR1 as SNHLY and CDR2 as FYNNEI. CDR3 protein: CASSGTVTGELFF. The DNA of the CDR3 is TGTGCCAGCAGTGGGACAGTCACCGGGGAGCTGTTTTTT.

There are a few counts of this clone. The CDR3 loop reads CAWTGDTNTEAFF. The CDR3 DNA sequence: TGTGCCTGGACAGGGGATACAAACACTGAAGCTTTCTTT. This rearrangement joins TRBV30 to TRBJ1-1, with D perhaps TRBD1 (6 bases). CDR1 is GTSNPN, CDR2 SVGIG, per germline (reference sequence). The CDR3 runs 13 residues. V was shortened by 4 bases and J by 2 bases, with 11 bases between the two germline ends.

The chain has TRBV6-5 and TRBJ1-3, with TRBD1 as a possible D gene (6 bases). The CDR3 has 14 amino acids. Germline CDR1 reads MNHEY; CDR2 reads SVGAGI. The ends were cut back, 6 bases at V and 2 bases at J, with 11 bases in the middle. The CDR3 DNA reads TGTGCCAGCAGACAACAGGGCCCTGGAAACACCATATATTTT. As protein: CASRQQGPGNTIYF.

This clone occurred once. V usage is TRBV5-1 and J usage is TRBJ2-5; a weak D match, TRBD2 (5 bases). The CDR3 runs to 14 residues. The V and J ends lost 6 bases and 2 bases respectively, with 14 bases between them. Germline CDR1 SGHRS, CDR2 YFSETQ. The DNA for the CDR3 is TGCGCCAGCACCCCTTGGGGAGTACAAGAGACCCAGTACTTC. It yields the protein CASTPWGVQETQYF.

The J gene is TRBJ2-2, the V gene TRBV6-5; 11 nucleotides match TRBD1. This CDR3 contains 15 residues. J was trimmed by 6 bases and V by 7 bases; bases with no gene match: 7. CDR1 and CDR2 from the germline V gene are MNHEY and SVGAGI. Here the CDR3 reads CASTPGTGGSGELFF. CDR3 DNA sequence: TGTGCCAGCACCCCCGGGACAGGGGGGTCCGGGGAGCTGTTTTTT.

The V gene is TRBV12-3 or TRBV12-4, the J gene TRBJ2-3; D perhaps matches TRBD2 (6 bases). CDR3 length: 13 amino acids. Deletions cut 5 bases from V and 8 bases from J, with 14 bases between. In nucleotides, the CDR3 is TGTGCCAGCAGTAGAGAGTCCGGGAGTACGCAGTATTTT. It yields the protein CASSRESGSTQYF.

The rearrangement joins TRBV12-5 to TRBJ2-7, with D maybe TRBD1 (6 bases). The germline V gene encodes CDR1 LGHNT and CDR2 FRNRAP. The CDR3 covers 12 residues. V gave up 6 bases and J gave up 3 bases, with 9 bases separating them. The CDR3 DNA reads TGTGCTAGTGGAAGACAGGTCTACGAGCAGTACTTC. Encoded protein: CASGRQVYEQYF.

V and J are TRBV6-5 and TRBJ1-2; D unclear. The germline V gene encodes CDR1 MNHEY and CDR2 SVGAGI. Trimming left V 7 bases short and J 4 bases short, with 19 bases between. The CDR3 sequence is 15 residues long. The CDR3 protein is CASTGGMTRGYGYTF. For the CDR3, the DNA is TGTGCCAGCACCGGTGGAATGACACGGGGCTATGGCTACACCTTC.

This clone was seen just once. This CDR3 reads CASSRPRGYGYTF. In nucleotides, the CDR3 is TGTGCCAGCAGCCGCCCGAGAGGCTATGGCTACACCTTC. V is TRBV5-5 and J is TRBJ1-2; D not certain. CDR3 length equals 13 residues. The V gene's germline CDR1 is SGHKS and CDR2 YYEKEE (reference sequence). The ends were cut back, 4 bases at V and 4 bases at J, with 11 bases in the middle.

The chain employs TRBV9 and TRBJ1-6; no clear D. V was clipped by 3 bases and J by 5 bases, with 12 bases between them. This CDR3 has 15 residues. CDR1 SGDLS and CDR2 YYNGEE come from the germline V gene. The CDR3: CASSAAAANNSPLHF. CDR3 nucleotide sequence: TGTGCCAGCAGCGCGGCAGCGGCTAATAATTCACCCCTCCACTTT.

This clone appeared a single time. The CDR3 reads CASSGVTVNQPQHF. CDR3 sequence (DNA): TGTGCCAGTAGTGGTGTTACAGTCAATCAGCCCCAGCATTTT. The chain combines TRBV19 with TRBJ1-5; D is undetermined. This CDR3 contains 14 residues. The ends were cut back, 5 bases at V and 3 bases at J, with 11 bases in the middle. Germline CDR1 and CDR2: LNHDA and SQIVND (reference sequence).

This clone was recorded once. This chain links TRBV12-3 or TRBV12-4 with TRBJ1-2, with 7 bases identical to TRBD1. V gave up 6 bases and J gave up 7 bases; unmatched junction bases: 8. There are 13 residues in the CDR3. This chain's CDR3 is CASSPDRETGYTF. Here the CDR3 DNA reads TGTGCCAGCAGCCCTGACAGGGAGACTGGCTACACCTTC.

The rearrangement joins TRBV19 to TRBJ2-7; possible D gene TRBD1, 5 bases. The CDR3 length is 15 residues. Trimming removed 1 base from V and 2 bases from J, with 12 bases in between. Germline-derived CDR1 and CDR2 are LNHDA and SQIVND (reference sequence). CDR3 protein: CASSIGLRGPYEQYF. CDR3 DNA: TGTGCCAGTAGTATAGGCCTAAGGGGCCCCTACGAGCAGTACTTC.

The V call is TRBV7-9, the J call TRBJ2-5; 9 nucleotides line up with TRBD2. The CDR3 is 16 residues long. Germline CDR1 is SEHNR and CDR2 is FQNEAQ (reference sequence). V was pared by 5 bases and J by 0 bases, with 7 bases of the junction left unmatched. DNA for the CDR3: TGTGCCAGCAGCCCGAGGACTAGCGCGTACCAAGAGACCCAGTACTTC. This encodes CASSPRTSAYQETQYF.